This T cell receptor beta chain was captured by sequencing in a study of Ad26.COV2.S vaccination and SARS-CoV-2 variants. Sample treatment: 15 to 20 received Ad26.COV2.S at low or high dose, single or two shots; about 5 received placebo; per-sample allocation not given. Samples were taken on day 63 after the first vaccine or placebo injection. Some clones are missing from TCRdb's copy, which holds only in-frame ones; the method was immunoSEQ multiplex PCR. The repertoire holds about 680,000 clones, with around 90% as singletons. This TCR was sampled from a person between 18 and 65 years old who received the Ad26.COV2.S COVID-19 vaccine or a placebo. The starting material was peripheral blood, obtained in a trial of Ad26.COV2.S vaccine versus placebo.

This chain's CDR3 is CASSTWGEQFF. The CDR3 DNA reads TGTGCCAGTAGTACCTGGGGGGAGCAGTTCTTC. The chain recombines TRBV19 with TRBJ2-1; the D call may be TRBD1 or TRBD2 (5 bases each). V was shortened by 4 bases and J by 10 bases, with 8 bases between the two germline ends. CDR1 LNHDA and CDR2 SQIVND come from the germline V gene (reference sequence). The CDR3 has 11 amino acids.